The next 25 T cell receptor beta chains were all read from a single sample in a study of identical twins (dated by TCRdb to 2015 to 2016). Receptors were amplified or captured by 5' RACE. For sequencing, an Illumina HiSeq 2000 was employed. TCRdb reprocessed the public reads (quality trimming at Q25 with fastp, clone calling with MiXCR) and kept in-frame beta chains. Rows with a matching CDR3 protein are joined into one entry that keeps the most common DNA and genes. Counted in this sample were about 1.7 million distinct CDR3 sequences; around 33% of them appeared once. Around 0.25% of the sample is held by the ten biggest clonotypes. The sample taken for sequencing was cord blood. The receptor set was obtained from a newborn girl in good health.

This clonotype has a handful of counts. The rearrangement uses TRBV28 and TRBJ1-1; weak D call: TRBD1 (5 bases). The V and J ends lost 4 bases and 4 bases respectively, with 16 bases between them. The V gene's germline CDR1 is MDHEN and CDR2 SYDVKM. The CDR3 consists of 15 residues. The CDR3 sequence is CASSSRGGHLTEAFF. CDR3 coding DNA: TGTGCCAGCAGTTCTAGGGGCGGACACCTCACTGAAGCTTTCTTT. The full variable domain, its missing parts supplied by reference TRBV28 and TRBJ1-1, is DVKVTQSSRYLVKRTGEKVFLECVQDMDHENMFWYRQDPGLGLRLIYFSYDVKMKEKGDIPEGYSVSREKKERFSLILESASTNQTSMYLCASSSRGGHLTEAFFGQGTRLTVV.

The chain employs TRBV20-1 and TRBJ2-7, with D perhaps TRBD1 or TRBD2 (6 bases each). V dropped 8 bases and J dropped 4 bases, with 15 bases sitting between them. CDR1 and CDR2 from the germline V gene are DFQATT and SNEGSKA (reference sequence). This CDR3 contains 12 residues. The CDR3 region is CSLPRGPYEQYF. Here the CDR3 DNA reads TGCAGTCTCCCCCGGGGGCCGTACGAGCAGTACTTC.

This clonotype was seen more than once but under ten times. The chain couples TRBV20-1 to TRBJ1-2; 7 bases match TRBD1. This CDR3 region has 16 residues. V was clipped by 5 bases and J by 0 bases; unmatched bases: 12. CDR1 is DFQATT, CDR2 SNEGSKA, per germline (reference sequence). CDR3 coding DNA: TGCAGTGCTTTTTATACCAGGACAGGTACTAACTATGGCTACACCTTC. It yields the protein CSAFYTRTGTNYGYTF.

The chain combines TRBV20-1 with TRBJ2-1; 10 bases are shared with TRBD2. The J call is uncertain, as TRBJ2-7 better fits the DNA end. This CDR3 region has 14 residues. CDR1 and CDR2 (germline): DFQATT, SNEGSKA (reference sequence). For the CDR3, the DNA is TGCAGTGCTAGGGCTAGCGGGAGCTACAATGAGCAGTACTTC. Amino acids: CSARASGSYNEQYF.

Only a few counts were recorded for this clonotype. The chain links TRBV4-1 to TRBJ2-4; possibly TRBD2 for D (6 bases). The V and J ends lost 4 bases and 9 bases respectively, with 16 bases between them. The germline gives CDR1 MGHRA, CDR2 YSYEKL. The CDR3 has 14 residues. CDR3 in amino acids: CASSLRGTEGIQYF. The CDR3 region has the DNA TGCGCCAGCAGCCTCCGGGGAACGGAGGGCATTCAGTACTTC.

This chain connects TRBV28 to TRBJ2-3, with 7 nucleotides matching TRBD1. The CDR3 has 16 residues. Unmatched junction bases numbered 13, after V lost 3 bases and J lost 7 bases. Germline CDR1 reads MDHEN; CDR2 reads SYDVKM. DNA for the CDR3: TGTGCCAGCAGTTTTGTTGAAGGGGGCATTCGTTATACGCAGTATTTT. Its translation: CASSFVEGGIRYTQYF.

This clonotype was counted at least ten times. This rearrangement joins TRBV9 to TRBJ2-3; no clear D gene. CDR1 is SGDLS and CDR2 is YYNGEE in the germline V gene. The CDR3 runs 13 residues. V was cut by 4 bases and J by 0 bases, with 6 bases left in between. This CDR3 is CASSTYSTDTQYF. CDR3 bases: TGTGCCAGCAGCACCTATAGCACAGATACGCAGTATTTT.

The chain carries TRBV9 and TRBJ2-7; 14 nucleotides align to TRBD2. The CDR3 runs to 16 residues. Germline CDR1 is SGDLS and CDR2 is YYNGEE. V trimming: 4 bases; J trimming: 6 bases; junction bases outside the gene matches: 9. The DNA for the CDR3 is TGTGCCAGCAGCACACGGACTAGCGGGGGGTTAACCGAGCAGTACTTC. Translated, it gives CASSTRTSGGLTEQYF.

This clonotype was counted only a few times. The chain has TRBV25-1 and TRBJ2-7, with 8 bases fitting TRBD2. J was trimmed by 4 bases and V by 1 base; bases with no gene match: 6. Germline values: CDR1 MGHDK, CDR2 SYGVNS. This CDR3 is built from 15 residues. CDR3 nucleotide sequence: TGTGCCAGCAGTGAATTTGGCAGCGGGAGTTACGAGCAGTACTTC. Translating it yields CASSEFGSGSYEQYF.

Note on this clonotype: A much larger clone differs from this one at a single base, so this may be a read error. The chain employs TRBV10-3 and TRBJ2-3; D is possibly TRBD1 or TRBD2 (5 bases each). Germline CDR1 ENHRY, CDR2 SYGVKD. The CDR3 runs to 18 residues. Trimming removed 6 bases from V and 2 bases from J, with 24 bases in between. This CDR3 reads CAISENAALVGDTDTQYF. In DNA form, the CDR3 reads TGTGCCATCAGCGAAAACGCGGCGTTAGTGGGGGACACAGATACGCAGTATTTT.

The chain joins TRBV10-3 to TRBJ1-1, with a possible D match to TRBD1 (5 bases). The germline gives CDR1 ENHRY, CDR2 SYGVKD. Between the trimmed V and J ends, which lost 11 bases and 6 bases, there was a span of 16 bases. CDR3 length: 12 amino acids. The CDR3 DNA sequence: TGTGCCGCTACGGGGGTTGGCCCTGAAGCTTTCTTT. Translated: CAATGVGPEAFF.

A word on this clonotype: One junction end disagrees with the germline gene, perhaps due to a read error. The genes are TRBV5-1 and TRBJ2-5; D may be TRBD1 (6 bases). CDR1 and CDR2 (germline): SGHRS, YFSETQ. The CDR3 is 15 amino acids. CDR3 loop: CAGSPRTAIQETQYF. CDR3 in DNA: TGCGCCGGCAGCCCCCGGACAGCTATTCAAGAGACCCAGTACTTC. The full variable domain, rest sourced from reference TRBV5-1 and TRBJ2-5, is KAGVTQTPRYLIKTRGQQVTLSCSPISGHRSVSWYQQTPGQGLQFLFEYFSETQRNKGNFPGRFSGRQFSNSRSEMNVSTLELGDSALYLCAGSPRTAIQETQYFGPGTRLLVL.

The chain employs TRBV2 and TRBJ2-3; D unresolved. The CDR3 is made up of 13 amino acids. V lost 5 bases and J lost 5, with 11 bases in between. From germline, CDR1 is SNHLY and CDR2 FYNNEI. CDR3 amino acids: CASSKLYGDTQYF. Here the CDR3 DNA reads TGTGCCAGCAGTAAACTCTATGGAGATACGCAGTATTTT.

This chain links TRBV20-1 with TRBJ2-2; 9 nucleotides match TRBD2. The CDR3 extends over 14 amino acids. Trimming cost V 4 bases and J 5 bases; bases outside gene matches: 5. CDR1 and CDR2 (germline): DFQATT, SNEGSKA (reference sequence). CDR3 amino acids: CSAMGLAGTGELFF. CDR3 nucleotides: TGCAGTGCTATGGGACTAGCTGGAACCGGGGAGCTGTTTTTT.

The chain couples TRBV10-2 to TRBJ2-3, with 7 bases lining up with TRBD2. The CDR3 spans 18 residues. Looked up from germline, CDR1 is WSHSY and CDR2 is SAAADI. The V and J ends lost 3 bases and 0 bases, in that order; junction bases with no gene match: 12. CDR3 bases: TGCGCCAGCAGTGATCTAGCGGTGCTGAGACCTAGCACAGATACGCAGTATTTT. Translating it yields CASSDLAVLRPSTDTQYF.

The gene calls are TRBV30 and TRBJ2-1, with no clear D. Trimming removed 1 base from V and 9 bases from J, with 7 bases in between. CDR1 is GTSNPN, CDR2 SVGIG, per germline (reference sequence). The CDR3 is 11 residues long. CDR3 coding DNA: TGTGCCTGGAGTGCTAGAAGTGAGCAGTTCTTC. Translated: CAWSARSEQFF. Full variable domain (remainder filled in from reference TRBV30 and TRBJ2-1): SQTIHQWPATLVQPVGSPLSLECTVEGTSNPNLYWYRQAAGRGLQLLFYSVGIGQISSEVPQNLSASRPQDRQFILSSKKLLLSDSGFYLCAWSARSEQFFGPGTRLTVL.

Only one count was recorded for this clonotype. The CDR3 spells CASSFSRGAGARNEQFF. The CDR3 DNA sequence: TGTGCCAGCAGTTTTTCTCGTGGAGCGGGAGCTCGGAATGAGCAGTTCTTC. The chain carries TRBV28 and TRBJ2-1; TRBD2 aligns across 8 bases. Trimming took 3 bases from V and 7 from J; bases not matched to a gene: 14. The germline CDR1 and CDR2 sequences are MDHEN and SYDVKM. The CDR3 covers 17 residues. The full variable domain, with the rest looked up from reference TRBV28 and TRBJ2-1, is DVKVTQSSRYLVKRTGEKVFLECVQDMDHENMFWYRQDPGLGLRLIYFSYDVKMKEKGDIPEGYSVSREKKERFSLILESASTNQTSMYLCASSFSRGAGARNEQFFGPGTRLTVL.

In regard to this clonotype: Just one base apart from a much larger clone, this may be a read error. The V call is TRBV13, the J call TRBJ2-3; 14 bases agree with TRBD2. Germline CDR1 reads PRHDT; CDR2 reads FYEKMQ (reference sequence). The CDR3 extends over 16 amino acids. In DNA form, the CDR3 reads TGTGCCAGCAGCTTGGAGGGACTAGCGGGAGCAGATATGCAGTATTTT. Its protein is CASSLEGLAGADMQYF. The variable domain in full, completed from reference TRBV13 and TRBJ2-3, reads AAGVIQSPRHLIKEKRETATLKCYPIPRHDTVYWYQQGPGQDPQFLISFYEKMQSDKGSIPDRFSAQQFSDYHSELNMSSLELGDSALYFCASSLEGLAGADMQYFGPGTRLTVL.

The chain recombines TRBV5-1 with TRBJ2-1, with TRBD2 matching 13 bases. In germline, CDR1 is SGHRS, CDR2 YFSETQ. The CDR3 runs 19 residues. The V and J ends lost 3 bases and 0 bases, in that order; junction bases with no gene match: 9. As DNA, the CDR3 is TGCGCCAGCAGCTGGGGACTAGCGGGGCTAATTAGCTCCTACAATGAGCAGTTCTTC. It codes for CASSWGLAGLISSYNEQFF.

V and J are TRBV25-1 and TRBJ1-2; D remains ambiguous. The CDR3 runs 11 residues. The V gene lost 6 bases and the J gene lost 6 bases, with 8 bases spanning the gap. Germline-derived CDR1 and CDR2 are MGHDK and SYGVNS. CDR3 in DNA: TGTGCCAGCAGGGCAGATCATGGCTACACCTTC. This sequence encodes CASRADHGYTF.

This clonotype was seen a handful of times. The chain links TRBV11-2 to TRBJ1-2; 7 bases are a match to TRBD1. From germline, CDR1 is SGHAT and CDR2 FQNNGV. CDR3 size: 18 residues. The trim removed 1 base at V and 3 bases at J, leaving 14 bases unmatched. CDR3 residues: CASSLARRGRLVDYGYTF. The CDR3 nucleotides are TGTGCCAGCAGCTTAGCTCGCAGGGGGAGACTAGTAGACTATGGCTACACCTTC.

The chain links TRBV3-1 to TRBJ1-1; perhaps TRBD1 as D (6 bases). CDR1 and CDR2 from the germline V gene are LGHDT and YNNKEL (reference sequence). Trimming took off 4 bases at V and 1 base at J, with 16 bases between the two ends. The CDR3 has 16 amino acids. In DNA, the CDR3 is TGTGCCAGCAGCCTCAATCGGGACACTTCGAACACTGAAGCTTTCTTT. Translated, it gives CASSLNRDTSNTEAFF.

This clonotype came up many times. The V gene is TRBV12-3 or TRBV12-4, the J gene TRBJ1-4; 8 nucleotides align to TRBD1. The CDR3 length is 16 residues. J was trimmed by 7 bases and V by 5 bases; bases with no gene match: 12. In DNA, the CDR3 is TGTGCCAGCAGTCCCCGCCCAGGGGGCCTAGGTGAAAAACTGTTTTTT. Translation gives CASSPRPGGLGEKLFF.

The sample holds a few counts of this clonotype. The chain links TRBV29-1 to TRBJ2-1, with D perhaps matching TRBD1 or TRBD2 (6 bases each). In germline, CDR1 is SQVTM, CDR2 ANQGSEA. Trimming cost V 4 bases and J 4 bases, with 17 bases left between them. CDR3 length equals 15 residues. CDR3 residues: CSVGGGARGYNEQFF. The CDR3 nucleotides read TGCAGCGTTGGGGGCGGGGCGAGGGGGTACAATGAGCAGTTCTTC.

This chain joins TRBV12-3 or TRBV12-4 and TRBJ2-7; TRBD2 agrees at 10 bases. Trimming removed 5 bases from V and 5 bases from J; junction bases left unmatched: 9. The CDR3 is 15 amino acids. The CDR3 region is CASSPLAGVSHEQYF. In nucleotides, the CDR3 is TGTGCCAGCAGTCCCCTAGCGGGAGTGTCCCACGAGCAGTACTTC.